Listed here are 28 T cell receptor beta chains from one sample, sequenced in a study of T-cell reconstitution after alpha-beta-depleted transplantation in children. The authors prepared the TCRbeta library with unique molecular identifiers. Using its own MiXCR run on the PCR reads, TCRdb lists one record per CDR3 protein. The table has a few hundred thousand distinct CDR3 sequences, around 8.9% seen once. The specimen comprised PBMCs from the stem cell graft donor, sampled from the stem cell graft. The receptors derive from a human donor who donated a stem cell graft to a child with SCID.

This chain links TRBV29-1 with TRBJ2-5; tentative D call: TRBD1 (6 bases). Germline V CDR1 and CDR2: SQVTM, ANQGSEA. This CDR3 is built from 11 residues. The V end was cut by 4 bases, the J end by 3 bases, with 6 bases between. The CDR3 is CSVGTEETQYF. The DNA of the CDR3 is TGCAGCGTTGGGACAGAAGAGACCCAGTACTTC.

In this sample, this clonotype turned up many times. The CDR3 bases are TGCAGTGCTACGGGACAGGGGGCCGGGGAGCTGTTTTTT. This translates into CSATGQGAGELFF. The chain has TRBV20-1 and TRBJ2-2, with 11 bases lining up with TRBD1. V was pared by 4 bases and J by 6 bases, with 1 base of the junction left unmatched. This CDR3 has 13 residues. The germline V gene encodes CDR1 DFQATT and CDR2 SNEGSKA (reference sequence).

This clonotype was detected ten times or more. The chain couples TRBV2 to TRBJ1-2, with D possibly matching TRBD1 (5 bases). V was trimmed by 4 bases and J by 6 bases, leaving 18 bases between them. This CDR3 is 15 amino acids long. The V gene's germline CDR1 is SNHLY and CDR2 FYNNEI. CDR3 sequence (DNA): TGTGCCAGCAGTGGTCGAAGCGGCTTAGGGGATGGCTACACCTTC. It yields the protein CASSGRSGLGDGYTF.

This clonotype has at least ten counts. This chain joins TRBV7-2 and TRBJ2-2, with D perhaps matching TRBD1 (6 bases). The V gene's germline CDR1 is SGHTA and CDR2 FQGNSA. The CDR3 extends over 15 amino acids. Trimming removed 5 bases from V and 7 bases from J, with 17 bases in between. The CDR3 is CASSPRTVTGGELFF. CDR3 in DNA: TGTGCCAGCAGCCCCCGGACAGTTACCGGCGGGGAGCTGTTTTTT.

This clonotype has ten or more counts. The rearrangement joins TRBV12-3 or TRBV12-4 to TRBJ1-1, with D hard to call. V was shortened by 3 bases and J by 1 base, with 6 bases between the two germline ends. The CDR3 runs to 13 residues. The DNA of the CDR3 is TGTGCCAGCAGTTTCGCCGGGAACACTGAAGCTTTCTTT. It specifies CASSFAGNTEAFF.

The V call is TRBV11-1, the J call TRBJ2-1, with 8 bases lining up with TRBD1. Germline CDR1 reads SGHAT; CDR2 reads FQDESV (reference sequence). The CDR3 is made up of 18 amino acids. J was trimmed by 1 base and V by 3 bases; bases with no gene match: 11. The CDR3 here is CASSLNPRGPRSYNEQFF. CDR3 in DNA: TGTGCCAGCAGCTTGAACCCCAGGGGGCCAAGGTCCTACAATGAGCAGTTCTTC.

This clonotype was seen a handful of times. This chain uses TRBV7-2 with TRBJ1-3, with 7 bases fitting TRBD1. The CDR3 is 15 residues long. After removal of 4 bases from V and 3 bases from J, the junction contained 6 bases not matched to a gene. Germline CDR1 is SGHTA and CDR2 is FQGNSA. The CDR3 DNA sequence: TGTGCCAGCAGCTCATGGACAGGTGGTGGAAACACCATATATTTT. The encoded protein is CASSSWTGGGNTIYF.

The rearrangement uses TRBV5-1 and TRBJ1-1; 8 bases map to TRBD1. V was pared by 1 base and J by 2 bases, with 7 bases of the junction left unmatched. Germline V gives CDR1 SGHRS, CDR2 YFSETQ. This CDR3 region has 16 residues. Here the CDR3 DNA reads TGCGCCAGCAGCTTGACTCAGGGGGCTGACAACACTGAAGCTTTCTTT. It yields the protein CASSLTQGADNTEAFF. Using reference TRBV5-1 and TRBJ1-1 for the parts outside the CDR3, the full variable domain is KAGVTQTPRYLIKTRGQQVTLSCSPISGHRSVSWYQQTPGQGLQFLFEYFSETQRNKGNFPGRFSGRQFSNSRSEMNVSTLELGDSALYLCASSLTQGADNTEAFFGQGTRLTVV.

This chain uses TRBV11-2 with TRBJ2-5, with a weak D call TRBD2 (7 bases). Germline-derived CDR1 and CDR2 are SGHAT and FQNNGV. Trimming took off 6 bases at V and 4 bases at J, with 15 bases between the two ends. The CDR3 has 14 residues. The DNA for the CDR3 is TGTGCCAGCAGGGCATGGGGGGGCCGAGAGACCCAGTACTTC. Its protein is CASRAWGGRETQYF.

In its sample, this clonotype was seen many times. V usage is TRBV5-1 and J usage is TRBJ2-2; TRBD2 might be the D (5 bases). Germline loops: CDR1 SGHRS, CDR2 YFSETQ. The CDR3 is 16 residues long. V lost 4 bases, J lost 0 bases, and 13 bases lay in between. The CDR3 here is CASSRKWESNTGELFF. The CDR3 DNA reads as TGCGCCAGCAGCCGCAAGTGGGAGTCGAACACCGGGGAGCTGTTTTTT.

This clonotype was detected ten times or more. The V and J genes are TRBV5-6 and TRBJ1-4; D unclear. The V and J ends lost 2 bases and 1 base respectively, with 9 bases between them. The V gene's germline CDR1 is SGHDT and CDR2 YYEEEE. This CDR3 region has 15 residues. The CDR3: CASSFGEGTNEKLFF. For the CDR3, the DNA is TGTGCCAGCAGCTTCGGTGAGGGAACTAATGAAAAACTGTTTTTT.

This clonotype was observed at least ten times. The chain recombines TRBV5-1 with TRBJ2-1; D could derive from TRBD1 or TRBD2 (5 bases each). V lost 4 bases and J lost 10, with 9 bases in between. Germline V gives CDR1 SGHRS, CDR2 YFSETQ. This CDR3 comprises 11 residues. CDR3 nucleotides: TGCGCCAGCAGCCGGGACCGAGAGCAGTTCTTC. Its translation is CASSRDREQFF.

This clonotype has a count of ten or more. The chain recombines TRBV12-3 or TRBV12-4 with TRBJ1-6; 10 bases are a match to TRBD1. Germline trimming cut 4 bases from V and 6 bases from J; bases unmatched to any gene: 3. This CDR3 region has 15 residues. This chain's CDR3 is CASSSRQGANSPLHF. In DNA form, the CDR3 reads TGTGCCAGCAGTTCAAGACAGGGGGCTAATTCACCCCTCCACTTT.

This clonotype was seen ten or more times. The chain employs TRBV15 and TRBJ1-4; D may be TRBD1 (6 bases). V was shortened by 5 bases and J by 5 bases, with 15 bases between the two germline ends. The CDR3 consists of 15 residues. Germline CDR1 is LNHNV and CDR2 is YYDKDF (reference sequence). This CDR3 is CATSAPQGGNEKLFF. DNA of the CDR3: TGTGCCACCAGCGCCCCACAGGGAGGGAATGAAAAACTGTTTTTT.

The V and J genes are TRBV18 and TRBJ2-2; 8 positions agree with TRBD1. CDR1 is KGHSH and CDR2 is LQKENI in the germline V gene. Trimming at V came to 1 base and at J to 3 bases, leaving 4 bases not matched to a gene. The CDR3 runs 16 residues. As DNA, the CDR3 is TGTGCCAGCTCACCACGCCAGGGGGCATACACCGGGGAGCTGTTTTTT. It yields the protein CASSPRQGAYTGELFF.

By proportion, this clonotype is medium-sized. The CDR3 sequence is CSARAGQGGNQPQHF. CDR3 DNA sequence: TGCAGTGCTAGAGCGGGACAGGGGGGCAATCAGCCCCAGCATTTT. The chain joins TRBV20-1 to TRBJ1-5, with 11 positions matching TRBD1. The CDR3 is 15 residues long. Losses at the gene ends were 1 base for V and 2 bases for J; bases not matched to a gene: 1. The germline V gene has CDR1 DFQATT and CDR2 SNEGSKA (reference sequence).

This clonotype was picked up a small number of times. The genes are TRBV5-1 and TRBJ2-2; TRBD1 is a possible D gene (5 bases). The germline V gene encodes CDR1 SGHRS and CDR2 YFSETQ. This CDR3 region has 14 residues. Trimming left V 0 bases short and J 4 bases short, with 7 bases between. As DNA, the CDR3 is TGCGCCAGCAGCTTGGTGGGGCCCACCGGGGAGCTGTTTTTT. Encoded protein: CASSLVGPTGELFF.

The chain recombines TRBV18 with TRBJ1-1; no clear D. The CDR3 consists of 13 residues. Germline CDR1 is KGHSH and CDR2 is LQKENI. Trimming left V 6 bases short and J 4 bases short, with 12 bases between. The CDR3 DNA reads as TGTGCCAGCTCGCTCCCAGCGCTCACTGAAGCTTTCTTT. Translating gives CASSLPALTEAFF.

This clonotype was detected ten times or more. The chain combines TRBV7-8 with TRBJ1-1, with D perhaps matching TRBD1 (6 bases). V was pared by 5 bases and J by 3 bases, with 22 bases between. CDR1 and CDR2 (germline): SGHVS, FQNEAQ. The CDR3 is 17 amino acids. The CDR3 loop is CASSTVGVGGPDTEAFF. The CDR3 DNA is TGTGCCAGCAGCACAGTGGGGGTGGGGGGGCCGGACACTGAAGCTTTCTTT.

This clonotype was detected many times. The rearrangement uses TRBV15 and TRBJ1-5; no clear D. Looked up from germline, CDR1 is LNHNV and CDR2 is YYDKDF (reference sequence). Trimming removed 3 bases from V and 7 bases from J, with 22 bases in between. CDR3 length: 17 amino acids. The CDR3 loop is CATSRKGTTPLGQPQHF. DNA for the CDR3: TGTGCCACCAGCAGGAAGGGCACTACACCCCTAGGGCAGCCCCAGCATTTT.

This clonotype was observed a handful of times. The rearrangement uses TRBV18 and TRBJ1-1, with 7 nucleotides matching TRBD1. The CDR3 covers 16 residues. Germline V gene lookup returns CDR1 KGHSH and CDR2 LQKENI. The V segment lost 2 bases and the J segment 1 base; nucleotides outside the gene matches: 7. CDR3 bases: TGTGCCAGCTCACCATCGCAACAGGGGTGGAACACTGAAGCTTTCTTT. Protein product: CASSPSQQGWNTEAFF.

This clonotype has more than one count but fewer than ten. The chain carries TRBV20-1 and TRBJ2-3, with D perhaps TRBD2 (5 bases). The CDR3 is made up of 13 amino acids. CDR1 DFQATT and CDR2 SNEGSKA come from the germline V gene (reference sequence). The V end lost 4 bases, the J end lost 2 bases, and 10 bases lay between the germline ends. The CDR3 bases are TGCAGTGCTACTGGCGGGTACACAGATACGCAGTATTTT. Amino acid sequence: CSATGGYTDTQYF.

This clonotype has only a few counts. The chain is built from TRBV18 and TRBJ1-2, with D tentatively TRBD1 (6 bases). Germline lookup yields CDR1 KGHSH and CDR2 LQKENI. This CDR3 is built from 13 residues. Trimming removed 2 bases at V and 7 bases at J, with 11 bases between. CDR3 in amino acids: CASSPDRQSGYTF. The DNA for the CDR3 is TGTGCCAGCTCACCAGACAGGCAGAGTGGCTACACCTTC.

This clonotype appeared many times. The chain uses TRBV7-2 and TRBJ1-5; 12 bases fit TRBD1. The V gene's germline CDR1 is SGHTA and CDR2 FQGNSA. V was clipped by 5 bases and J by 6 bases; unmatched bases: 5. The CDR3 consists of 15 residues. For the CDR3, the DNA is TGTGCCAGCAGCCTAGGGGGACAGGGGGCTCAGCCCCAGCATTTT. Encoded protein: CASSLGGQGAQPQHF.

In this sample, this clonotype turned up many times. The rearrangement links TRBV7-2 to TRBJ2-5, with 9 nucleotides matching TRBD1. V dropped 3 bases and J dropped 1; count of bases not matched to a gene: 6. The germline CDR1 and CDR2 sequences are SGHTA and FQGNSA. CDR3 size: 16 residues. The CDR3 DNA is TGTGCCAGCAGCTTTGGGGGACAGGGATCCCAAGAGACCCAGTACTTC. Translated: CASSFGGQGSQETQYF.

This clonotype appeared many times. CDR3 DNA sequence: TGCAGCGTTGACGGGACGGGTAAATCTAACTATGGCTACACCTTC. This codes for CSVDGTGKSNYGYTF. The chain links TRBV29-1 to TRBJ1-2, with D possibly matching TRBD1 (5 bases). In germline, CDR1 is SQVTM, CDR2 ANQGSEA. V lost 3 bases to trimming and J lost 0 bases, with 14 bases between them. The CDR3 loop spans 15 amino acids.

Ten or more counts support this clonotype. The chain has TRBV7-2 and TRBJ1-5, with 7 bases that match TRBD1. Germline CDR1 reads SGHTA; CDR2 reads FQGNSA. Losses at the gene ends were 6 bases for V and 6 bases for J; bases not matched to a gene: 8. The CDR3 spans 14 residues. The CDR3 loop is CASSYHRGSQPQHF. The CDR3 region has the DNA TGTGCCAGCAGTTATCACAGGGGATCTCAGCCCCAGCATTTT.

A few counts support this clonotype. J is TRBJ2-1 and V is TRBV6-2 or TRBV6-3; D is unclear. The CDR3 spans 13 residues. V gave up 7 bases and J gave up 2 bases, with 9 bases separating them. Germline V CDR1 and CDR2: MNHEY, SVGEGT. CDR3 bases: TGTGCCAGCACCACGTCAGCCTACAATGAGCAGTTCTTC. Residues: CASTTSAYNEQFF.